This T cell receptor beta chain was observed in a study of cytomegalovirus exposure and HLA in healthy donors. V lost 0 bases to trimming and J lost 0 bases; unmatched junction nucleotides: 3. Germline CDR1 reads SGHRS; CDR2 reads YFSETQ. The CDR3 loop spans 16 amino acids. The PCR employed 60 Vbeta primers together with 13 Jbeta primers. Libraries were prepared by immunoSEQ multiplex PCR; TCRdb keeps only in-frame clonotypes and omits some of them. The sample includes about 140,000 clones, roughly 80% of them seen just once. The sequence was collected from a female donor in good health and CMV-seronegative. The specimen sequenced was PBMCs. The chain combines TRBV5-1 with TRBJ1-1; TRBD1 matches at 9 bases. CDR3 sequence: CASSLEGQGMNTEAFF. The CDR3 nucleotides read TGCGCCAGCAGCTTGGAGGGACAGGGTATGAACACTGAAGCTTTCTTT.